These 27 T cell receptor beta chains share one sample of origin, sequenced in a study of cytomegalovirus exposure and HLA in healthy donors (dated by TCRdb to the late 2010s). Receptor amplification or capture employed the immunoSEQ multiplex PCR assay. What TCRdb holds here is the immuneACCESS table cut down to in-frame rearrangements. Part of the clones is not present; checked against another copy, under half of the missing clones reflect an unresolved V gene, and the others are unexplained. The sample table holds roughly 67,000 clones, of which approximately 90% were seen once. Around 3.2% of the sample goes to the ten largest clones. The specimen sequenced was PBMCs. The receptor set was obtained from a man younger than 35 in good health and CMV-seronegative.

V and J are TRBV28 and TRBJ1-1; 9 nucleotides match TRBD1. The CDR3 consists of 14 residues. V was clipped by 10 bases and J by 6 bases; unmatched bases: 12. Germline loops: CDR1 MDHEN, CDR2 SYDVKM. The CDR3 protein is CATMTGQGFSEAFF. DNA for the CDR3: TGTGCCACCATGACGGGACAGGGATTCTCTGAAGCTTTCTTT.

The chain employs TRBV28 and TRBJ1-1; the match to TRBD1 covers 7 bases. The CDR3 totals 14 residues. Germline V gene data show CDR1 as MDHEN and CDR2 as SYDVKM. J gave up 2 bases and V 6 bases, and 6 bases lay outside the gene matches. In DNA, the CDR3 is TGTGCCAGCAGCCCCGACAGGGAAAACACTGAAGCTTTCTTT. Protein product: CASSPDRENTEAFF.

The rearrangement uses TRBV28 and TRBJ1-5, with 10 bases identical to TRBD1. CDR1 is MDHEN, CDR2 SYDVKM, per germline. J gave up 1 base and V 6 bases, and 3 bases lay outside the gene matches. There are 15 residues in the CDR3. The CDR3 DNA is TGTGCCAGCAGCTCGGACAGGGGGAGCAATCAGCCCCAGCATTTT. It encodes CASSSDRGSNQPQHF.

J is TRBJ2-1 and V is TRBV2; D possibly corresponds to TRBD2 (6 bases). In germline, CDR1 is SNHLY, CDR2 FYNNEI. The CDR3 covers 13 residues. V was clipped by 5 bases and J by 8 bases, with 13 bases between them. This chain's CDR3 is CASSSRTIHEQFF. The CDR3 nucleotides are TGTGCCAGCAGTTCGAGGACTATCCATGAGCAGTTCTTC. Combining the CDR3 with reference TRBV2 and TRBJ2-1 gives the whole variable domain EPEVTQTPSHQVTQMGQEVILRCVPISNHLYFYWYRQILGQKVEFLVSFYNNEISEKSEIFDDQFSVERPDGSNFTLKIRSTKLEDSAMYFCASSSRTIHEQFFGPGTRLTVL.

The rearrangement joins TRBV27 to TRBJ1-4, with a weak D call TRBD1 (5 bases). The CDR3 runs to 15 residues. CDR1 is MNHEY, CDR2 SMNVEV, per germline (reference sequence). V was clipped by 0 bases and J by 7 bases, with 12 bases between them. The CDR3 nucleotides are TGTGCCAGCAGTTTATCGTGGGGGGGGAGTGAAAAACTGTTTTTT. This codes for CASSLSWGGSEKLFF.

V and J are TRBV11-2 and TRBJ1-2, with D possibly TRBD1 on 5 matching bases. V shed 3 bases and J shed 4 bases, with 6 bases lying between them. The CDR3 is made up of 12 amino acids. Germline V gene data show CDR1 as SGHAT and CDR2 as FQNNGV. CDR3: CASSFTGYGYTF. The CDR3 coding sequence is TGTGCCAGCAGCTTTACAGGCTATGGCTACACCTTC.

V and J are TRBV5-6 and TRBJ1-2, with D possibly matching TRBD1 (6 bases). The CDR3 is 13 residues long. Trimming removed 5 bases from V and 6 bases from J, with 14 bases in between. Germline V lookup: CDR1 SGHDT, CDR2 YYEEEE. The CDR3 loop is CASSQDRRNGYTF. Written as DNA, the CDR3 is TGTGCCAGCAGTCAGGACAGACGGAATGGCTACACCTTC.

The genes are TRBV11-2 and TRBJ2-1; 10 bases fit TRBD2. Per germline, CDR1 SGHAT and CDR2 FQNNGV. The ends lost 3 bases at V and 8 bases at J; junction bases unmatched: 4. The CDR3 is made up of 14 amino acids. The CDR3 DNA is TGTGCCAGCAGCTTCCAGACTAGCGGGTATGAGCAGTTCTTC. It codes for CASSFQTSGYEQFF.

This rearrangement joins TRBV15 to TRBJ2-7, with TRBD1 identical over 8 bases. The CDR3 is 16 amino acids. In germline, CDR1 is LNHNV, CDR2 YYDKDF (reference sequence). Trimming cost V 0 bases and J 2 bases; bases outside gene matches: 6. The CDR3 spells CATSRDLGTGTYEQYF. In DNA, the CDR3 is TGTGCCACCAGCAGAGATCTTGGGACAGGAACCTACGAGCAGTACTTC.

The V call is TRBV28, the J call TRBJ1-1; maybe TRBD1 (5 bases). Germline-derived CDR1 and CDR2 are MDHEN and SYDVKM. The CDR3 has 12 residues. The ends were cut back, 6 bases at V and 4 bases at J, with 9 bases in the middle. CDR3 nucleotides: TGTGCCAGCAGGCAGGGTATCACTGAAGCTTTCTTT. This sequence encodes CASRQGITEAFF.

The rearrangement joins TRBV7-9 to TRBJ2-5; 10 bases agree with TRBD2. The germline V gene encodes CDR1 SEHNR and CDR2 FQNEAQ (reference sequence). CDR3 length equals 17 residues. V was clipped by 5 bases and J by 2 bases; unmatched bases: 11. The CDR3 region is CASSPRSSGSLQETQYF. The CDR3 bases are TGTGCCAGCAGCCCCCGGTCTAGCGGGAGTCTTCAAGAGACCCAGTACTTC.

This chain joins TRBV11-1 and TRBJ2-1; a weak D match, TRBD1 (7 bases). CDR3 size: 15 residues. V gave up 4 bases and J gave up 3 bases, with 13 bases separating them. Germline loops: CDR1 SGHAT, CDR2 FQDESV (reference sequence). The CDR3 loop reads CASSSFQGGYNEQFF. CDR3 coding DNA: TGTGCCAGCAGCTCGTTTCAGGGGGGCTACAATGAGCAGTTCTTC.

The chain combines TRBV28 with TRBJ2-7, with 9 bases that match TRBD1. Germline lookup yields CDR1 MDHEN and CDR2 SYDVKM. The CDR3 totals 13 residues. V trimming: 8 bases; J trimming: 3 bases; junction bases outside the gene matches: 5. CDR3 in DNA: TGTGCCAGCCGGGACAGGGTTAACTACGAGCAGTACTTC. Encoded protein: CASRDRVNYEQYF.

This rearrangement joins TRBV19 to TRBJ1-2; possibly TRBD1 for D (5 bases). V lost 7 bases and J 5 bases, leaving 23 bases between the germline ends. This CDR3 is built from 16 residues. The V gene's germline CDR1 is LNHDA and CDR2 SQIVND (reference sequence). CDR3 sequence reads: CASIPTGGLPPYGYTF. CDR3 nucleotide sequence: TGTGCCAGTATCCCTACCGGGGGACTCCCTCCTTATGGCTACACCTTC.

This sequence joins TRBV10-3 and TRBJ1-1, with 11 bases identical to TRBD1. This CDR3 is 13 amino acids long. Unmatched junction bases numbered 5, after V lost 3 bases and J lost 11 bases. Per germline, CDR1 ENHRY and CDR2 SYGVKD. In DNA form, the CDR3 reads TGTGCCATCAGTGACCTTGGACAGGGGGCTGCTTTCTTT. Translating gives CAISDLGQGAAFF.

V is TRBV9 and J is TRBJ1-2; maybe TRBD1 (5 bases). V lost 2 bases, J lost 4 bases, and 18 bases lay in between. This CDR3 region has 16 residues. Germline-derived CDR1 and CDR2 are SGDLS and YYNGEE. CDR3 sequence (DNA): TGTGCCAGCAGCGTTCGGGGGGGGGACCCTTCCTATGGCTACACCTTC. Its protein is CASSVRGGDPSYGYTF.

This clone has a single count. The gene calls are TRBV28 and TRBJ2-7, with unresolved D. Germline CDR1 and CDR2: MDHEN and SYDVKM. The CDR3 is 13 residues long. V lost 5 bases and J lost 2, with 10 bases in between. In nucleotides, the CDR3 is TGTGCCAGCAGTAACTACCGTACCTACGAGCAGTACTTC. Protein: CASSNYRTYEQYF.

The genes are TRBV6-1 and TRBJ1-1; D is unresolved. Trimming stripped 7 bases from V and 5 bases from J, with 20 bases between. Germline CDR1 reads MNHNS; CDR2 reads SASEGT. The CDR3 totals 15 residues. The CDR3 loop reads CASIKRGGSTTEAFF. The CDR3 DNA reads as TGTGCCAGCATCAAGCGGGGAGGGAGTACAACTGAAGCTTTCTTT.

The chain joins TRBV27 to TRBJ1-2; D perhaps matches TRBD1 (5 bases). V lost 2 bases and J 1 base, leaving 11 bases between the germline ends. Germline values: CDR1 MNHEY, CDR2 SMNVEV (reference sequence). The CDR3 is made up of 15 amino acids. DNA for the CDR3: TGTGCCAGCAGTTTAGCAGGGCCCCTTAACTATGGCTACACCTTC. This sequence encodes CASSLAGPLNYGYTF.

This clone was detected only once. V gene TRBV29-1 combines with J gene TRBJ1-2; TRBD1 aligns across 7 bases. This CDR3 contains 14 residues. The V gene end was trimmed by 0 bases and the J gene end by 8 bases; junction bases not matched to a gene: 9. In germline, CDR1 is SQVTM, CDR2 ANQGSEA. The CDR3 bases are TGCAGCGTTGAAGATCTCCCCAGGGGGGAAGGCTACACCTTC. It yields the protein CSVEDLPRGEGYTF. Using reference TRBV29-1 and TRBJ1-2 for the parts outside the CDR3, the full variable domain is SAVISQKPSRDICQRGTSLTIQCQVDSQVTMMFWYRQQPGQSLTLIATANQGSEATYESGFVIDKFPISRPNLTFSTLTVSNMSPEDSSIYLCSVEDLPRGEGYTFGSGTRLTVV.

This sequence joins TRBV7-2 and TRBJ2-7; D gene ambiguous. Germline CDR1 SGHTA, CDR2 FQGNSA. This CDR3 is built from 12 residues. The germline V and J ends were trimmed by 5 bases and 0 bases, with 5 bases remaining between them. As DNA, the CDR3 is TGTGCCAGCAGCCCCGTCTCCTACGAGCAGTACTTC. Translating gives CASSPVSYEQYF.

J is TRBJ2-2 and V is TRBV5-1; 7 bases map to TRBD1. Germline V gene sequence: CDR1 SGHRS, CDR2 YFSETQ. Trimming took 3 bases from V and 6 from J; bases not matched to a gene: 5. The CDR3 runs to 14 residues. This chain's CDR3 is CASSWRTGSGELFF. CDR3 in DNA: TGCGCCAGCAGCTGGAGGACAGGTTCCGGGGAGCTGTTTTTT.

The V and J genes are TRBV5-8 and TRBJ1-1; possibly TRBD1 for D (5 bases). The V gene lost 4 bases and the J gene lost 0 bases, with 16 bases spanning the gap. Germline values: CDR1 SGHTS, CDR2 YDEGEE. The CDR3 spans 16 residues. The DNA for the CDR3 is TGTGCCAGCAGCCCTGTTACAGGCCAACTGAACACTGAAGCTTTCTTT. This encodes CASSPVTGQLNTEAFF.

The chain is built from TRBV28 and TRBJ2-7; 8 bases fit TRBD1. CDR1 is MDHEN and CDR2 is SYDVKM in the germline V gene. The CDR3 is made up of 14 amino acids. CDR3 coding DNA: TGTGCAACAACCTGGAGGGACAGGTTTTACGAGCAGTACTTC. It yields the protein CATTWRDRFYEQYF.

This clone was picked up a small number of times. This chain connects TRBV5-1 to TRBJ2-1; the D is unclear. CDR1 SGHRS and CDR2 YFSETQ come from the germline V gene. V lost 0 bases and J lost 2, with 6 bases in between. The CDR3 has 14 residues. The CDR3 coding sequence is TGCGCCAGCAGCTTGGAGCTAGCCTACAATGAGCAGTTCTTC. Residues: CASSLELAYNEQFF.

V usage is TRBV19 and J usage is TRBJ2-1; D remains ambiguous. The CDR3 sequence is 12 residues long. Germline-derived CDR1 and CDR2 are LNHDA and SQIVND (reference sequence). Trimming left V 10 bases short and J 6 bases short, with 13 bases between. The CDR3 DNA reads as TGTGCCACCCAATCGGTTGGCAATGAGCAGTTCTTC. This encodes CATQSVGNEQFF.

The V and J genes are TRBV4-3 and TRBJ1-2; D gene unclear. V dropped 4 bases and J dropped 5 bases, with 20 bases sitting between them. Germline V CDR1 and CDR2: LGHNA, YSLEER. This CDR3 has 16 amino acids. The CDR3 nucleotides are TGCGCCAGCAGCCCGCATGCCGGGTTCCGCAAATATGGCTACACCTTC. Amino acid sequence: CASSPHAGFRKYGYTF.